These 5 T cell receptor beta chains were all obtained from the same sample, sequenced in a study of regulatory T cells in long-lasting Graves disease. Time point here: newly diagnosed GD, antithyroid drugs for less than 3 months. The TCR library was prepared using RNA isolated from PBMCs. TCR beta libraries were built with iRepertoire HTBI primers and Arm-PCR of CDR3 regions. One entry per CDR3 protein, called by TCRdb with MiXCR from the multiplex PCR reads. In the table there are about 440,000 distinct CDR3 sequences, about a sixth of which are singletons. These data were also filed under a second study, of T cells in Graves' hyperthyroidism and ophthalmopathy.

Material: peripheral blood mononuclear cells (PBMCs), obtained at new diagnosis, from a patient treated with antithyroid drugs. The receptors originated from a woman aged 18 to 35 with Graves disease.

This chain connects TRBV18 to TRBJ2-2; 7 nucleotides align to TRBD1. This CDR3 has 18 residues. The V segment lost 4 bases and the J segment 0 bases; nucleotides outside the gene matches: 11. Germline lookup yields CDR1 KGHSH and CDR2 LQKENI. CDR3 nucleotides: TGTGCCAGCTCACGGAATACGGCCCAGGGGGCGAACACCGGGGAGCTGTTTTTT. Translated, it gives CASSRNTAQGANTGELFF.

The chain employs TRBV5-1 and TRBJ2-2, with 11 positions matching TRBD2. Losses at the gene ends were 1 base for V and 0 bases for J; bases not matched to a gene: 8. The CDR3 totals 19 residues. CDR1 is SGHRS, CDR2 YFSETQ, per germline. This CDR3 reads CASSLKFVAGGSNTGELFF. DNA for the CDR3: TGCGCCAGCAGCTTGAAGTTTGTAGCGGGAGGGTCGAACACCGGGGAGCTGTTTTTT.

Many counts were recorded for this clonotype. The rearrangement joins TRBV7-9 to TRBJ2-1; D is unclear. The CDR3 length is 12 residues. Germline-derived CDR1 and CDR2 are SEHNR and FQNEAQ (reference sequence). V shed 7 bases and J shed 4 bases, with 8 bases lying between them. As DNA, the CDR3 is TGTGCCAGCAACGTCATGTACAATGAGCAGTTCTTC. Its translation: CASNVMYNEQFF.

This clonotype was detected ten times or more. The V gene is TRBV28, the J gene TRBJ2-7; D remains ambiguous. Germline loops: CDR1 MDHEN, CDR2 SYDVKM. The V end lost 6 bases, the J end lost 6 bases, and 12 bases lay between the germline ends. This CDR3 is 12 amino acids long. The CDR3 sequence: CASSPHPTEQYF. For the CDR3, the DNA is TGTGCCAGCAGCCCCCACCCTACCGAGCAGTACTTC. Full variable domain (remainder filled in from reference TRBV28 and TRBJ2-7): DVKVTQSSRYLVKRTGEKVFLECVQDMDHENMFWYRQDPGLGLRLIYFSYDVKMKEKGDIPEGYSVSREKKERFSLILESASTNQTSMYLCASSPHPTEQYFGPGTRLTVT.

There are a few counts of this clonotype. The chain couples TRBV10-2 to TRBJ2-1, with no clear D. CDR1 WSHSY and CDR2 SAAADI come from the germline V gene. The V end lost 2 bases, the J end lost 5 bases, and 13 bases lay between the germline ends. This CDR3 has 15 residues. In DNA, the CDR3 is TGCGCCAGCAGTGAGACAGTTCGGGTGAACAATGAGCAGTTCTTC. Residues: CASSETVRVNNEQFF.